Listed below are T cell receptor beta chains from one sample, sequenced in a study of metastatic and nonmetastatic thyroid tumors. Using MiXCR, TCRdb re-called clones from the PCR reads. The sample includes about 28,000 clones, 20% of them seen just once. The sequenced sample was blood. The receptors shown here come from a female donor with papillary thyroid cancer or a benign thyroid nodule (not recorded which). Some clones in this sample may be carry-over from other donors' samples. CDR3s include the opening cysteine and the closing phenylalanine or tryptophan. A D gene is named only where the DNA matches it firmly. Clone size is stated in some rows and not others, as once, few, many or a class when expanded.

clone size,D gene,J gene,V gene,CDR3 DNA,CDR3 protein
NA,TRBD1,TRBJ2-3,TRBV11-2,TGTGCCAGCAGGGACAGGGGGCGCACAGATACGCAGTATTTT,CASRDRGRTDTQYF
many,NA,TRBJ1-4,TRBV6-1,TGTGCCAGCAGTTCCACCAGGGTAGCTAATGAAAAACTGTTTTTT,CASSSTRVANEKLFF
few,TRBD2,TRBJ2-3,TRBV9,TGTGCCAGCAGCGTAGGCCCAGCGGGGGATTTAGATACGCAGTATTTT,CASSVGPAGDLDTQYF
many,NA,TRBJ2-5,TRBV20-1,TGCAGTGCTAGCCCGGGGGGCTCGGAGACCCAGTACTTC,CSASPGGSETQYF
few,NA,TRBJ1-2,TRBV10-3,TGTGCCATCACTAGCGTGGAGCGGGGTAACTATGGCTACACCTTC,CAITSVERGNYGYTF
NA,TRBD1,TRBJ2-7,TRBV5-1,TGCGCCAGCAGCCCAGCCGGGACAGGGCACTACGAGCAGTACTTC,CASSPAGTGHYEQYF
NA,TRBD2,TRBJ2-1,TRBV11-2,TGTGCCAGCAGCGACGGACTAGCGGGGAACGGGAATGAGCAGTTCTTC,CASSDGLAGNGNEQFF
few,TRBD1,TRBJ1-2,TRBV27,TGTGCCAGCAGTTTAGTTGGGGACAGTAACTATGGCTACACCTTC,CASSLVGDSNYGYTF
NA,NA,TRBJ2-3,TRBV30,TGTGCCTGGGAACCGAAGGGGGATACGCAGTATTTT,CAWEPKGDTQYF
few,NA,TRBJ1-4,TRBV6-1,TGTGCCAGCAGTAAGGGGGTAGCTAATGAAAAACTGTTTTTT,CASSKGVANEKLFF
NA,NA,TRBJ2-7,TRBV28,TGTGCCAGCAGCATGGGGCCCCGAAGGTACGAGCAGTACTTC,CASSMGPRRYEQYF
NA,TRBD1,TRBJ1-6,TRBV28,TGTGCCAGCAGCCCTGGGACAGTGGGCTCATCTTTTTCACCCCTCCACTTT,CASSPGTVGSSFSPLHF
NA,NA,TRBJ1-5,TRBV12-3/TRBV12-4,TGTGCCAGCAGTTCAGGGGCCCAGCCCAAGAATTTT,CASSSGAQPKNF
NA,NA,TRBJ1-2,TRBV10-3,TGTGCCATCAGTCCAGGGGTATCTAACTATGGCTACACCTTC,CAISPGVSNYGYTF
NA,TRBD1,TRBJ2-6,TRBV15,TGTGCCACCAGCCAGGACAGGTCAGGGGCCAACGTCCTGACTTTC,CATSQDRSGANVLTF